The rows below give T cell receptor beta chains drawn from one sample of a study of response to subunit inactivated influenza vaccine. From the RT-PCR reads, TCRdb called clonotypes with MiXCR, one entry per CDR3 protein. This sample has approximately 530,000 distinct CDR3 sequences; 6.5% to 8% occur once, and the top ten carry around 13%. Source: PBMCs from blood, taken roughly 24 months after vaccination. The receptors here all came from a man aged 50-75 years who received an inactivated influenza vaccine. CDR3s include the opening cysteine and the closing phenylalanine or tryptophan. The D gene is left open where the match is weak. Part of the rows lack a size; the others show once, few, many or a class for expanded clones.

D,V,J,size,DNA,CDR3
TRBD1,TRBV20-1,TRBJ1-5,-,TGCAGTGCTAGAGACGGACAGGGGGGCCAGCCCCAGCATTTT,CSARDGQGGQPQHF
-,TRBV7-2,TRBJ2-1,-,TGTGCCAGCAGCTTGGAGCTCTTCTCCGGGAATGAGCAGTTCTTC,CASSLELFSGNEQFF
TRBD1,TRBV15,TRBJ2-7,-,TGTGCCACCAGCATTGGGACAGGGGGCTCCTACGAGCAGTACTTC,CATSIGTGGSYEQYF
TRBD1,TRBV5-1,TRBJ2-7,many,TGCGCCAGCAGCTTGTCCGGACAGGGAGCCGAGCAGTACTTC,CASSLSGQGAEQYF
TRBD1,TRBV24-1,TRBJ2-6,-,TGTGCCACCAGTGAGGCCGGACAGGGTGTGGTCCTGACTTTC,CATSEAGQGVVLTF
-,TRBV20-1,TRBJ2-3,many,TGCAGTGCCCACAGTTCACTCTCAGATACGCAGTATTTT,CSAHSSLSDTQYF
-,TRBV4-1,TRBJ1-5,few,TGCGCCAGCAGCCAAGACGGCGGGCGAAGCAATCAGCCCCAGCATTTT,CASSQDGGRSNQPQHF
-,TRBV6-2/TRBV6-3,TRBJ1-6,-,TGTGCCAGCAGTTTGACGGGGAACAATTCACCCCTCCACTTT,CASSLTGNNSPLHF
-,TRBV7-9,TRBJ2-1,-,TGTGCCAGCAGCTTAGGGGGGTCAACAGGTGGTGAGCAGTTCTTC,CASSLGGSTGGEQFF
-,TRBV6-5,TRBJ1-1,few,TGTGCCAGCAGTTACACCGGCCAGGAAGCTTTCTTT,CASSYTGQEAFF
-,TRBV11-2,TRBJ2-7,-,TGTGCCAGCAGCCCACGGGTGATCTACGAGCAGTACTTC,CASSPRVIYEQYF
-,TRBV6-1,TRBJ1-1,-,TGTGCCGCGGGTCCGGTTACCAACACTGAAGCTTTCTTT,CAAGPVTNTEAFF
-,TRBV27,TRBJ2-7,-,TGTGCCAGCAGTTTAGGTTCGGAGCCCTACGAGCAGTACTTC,CASSLGSEPYEQYF
-,TRBV28,TRBJ1-1,-,TGTGCCAGCAGTTTGATGTTCACTGAAGCTTTCTTT,CASSLMFTEAFF
-,TRBV4-3,TRBJ1-5,-,TGCGCCAGCAACCAAGGTATCAGTAGCAATCAGCCCCAGCATTTT,CASNQGISSNQPQHF
TRBD1,TRBV5-1,TRBJ2-7,-,TGCGCCAGCAGCACCCGGACAGGTCCCTCCTACGAGCAGTACTTC,CASSTRTGPSYEQYF